These 27 T cell receptor beta chains were all obtained from the same sample, sequenced in a study of CD8 T cells in ankylosing spondylitis. MiXCR was run by TCRdb on the 5' RACE reads, yielding one entry per CDR3 protein. The table includes just over 300,000 distinct CDR3 sequences, about 20% detected once. Sequencing input: blood, either unsorted or a sorted T cell fraction (not recorded which). The receptors shown here come from a female donor with ankylosing spondylitis or in good health (not recorded which).

Here the CDR3 reads CASSPARGAGNTGELFF. The CDR3 DNA sequence: TGCGCCAGCAGCCCCGCCCGGGGCGCCGGGAACACCGGGGAGCTGTTTTTT. This chain uses TRBV5-1 with TRBJ2-2, with D perhaps being TRBD1 or TRBD2 (5 bases each). With 4 bases removed from V and 1 base from J, the gap between germline ends came to 17 bases. This CDR3 region has 17 residues. The germline V gene has CDR1 SGHRS and CDR2 YFSETQ.

The chain is built from TRBV7-9 and TRBJ2-7; D is undetermined. V shed 3 bases and J shed 5 bases, with 8 bases lying between them. CDR3 length: 12 amino acids. From germline, CDR1 is SEHNR and CDR2 FQNEAQ (reference sequence). CDR3 DNA sequence: TGTGCCAGCAGCTTGGACGTTAACGAGCAGTACTTC. This translates into CASSLDVNEQYF. The full variable domain, completed using reference TRBV7-9 and TRBJ2-7, is DTGVSQNPRHKITKRGQNVTFRCDPISEHNRLYWYRQTLGQGPEFLTYFQNEAQLEKSRLLSDRFSAERPKGSFSTLEIQRTEQGDSAMYLCASSLDVNEQYFGPGTRLTVT.

CDR3 nucleotides: TGCGCCAGCAGCCAAGATCTAGTATACTATGGCTACACCTTC. Its protein is CASSQDLVYYGYTF. This chain links TRBV4-3 with TRBJ1-2; D is ambiguous. Germline-derived CDR1 and CDR2 are LGHNA and YSLEER. The CDR3 length is 14 residues. V lost 0 bases to trimming and J lost 3 bases, with 8 bases between them.

This chain connects TRBV7-2 to TRBJ2-1, with D perhaps assigned TRBD1 or TRBD2 (5 bases each). Germline loops: CDR1 SGHTA, CDR2 FQGNSA. This CDR3 spans 17 amino acids. V was shortened by 5 bases and J by 2 bases, with 19 bases between the two germline ends. The CDR3 bases are TGTGCCAGCAGCCCACACCTCAGGGAGAGGGCCTACAATGAGCAGTTCTTC. This codes for CASSPHLRERAYNEQFF.

This chain connects TRBV11-1 to TRBJ2-6; perhaps TRBD2 as D (6 bases). The CDR3 is made up of 18 amino acids. The V gene's germline CDR1 is SGHAT and CDR2 FQDESV (reference sequence). V lost 2 bases, J lost 0 bases, and 14 bases lay in between. In DNA, the CDR3 is TGTGCCAGCAGCTTATCGGCGGGGCCAGACTCTGGGGCCAACGTCCTGACTTTC. Protein: CASSLSAGPDSGANVLTF.

V gene TRBV9 combines with J gene TRBJ2-5; no clear D gene. The germline V gene encodes CDR1 SGDLS and CDR2 YYNGEE. V lost 3 bases, J lost 3 bases, and 9 bases lay in between. The CDR3 runs 13 residues. This chain's CDR3 is CASSAALEETQYF. The CDR3 DNA is TGTGCCAGCAGCGCGGCGCTGGAAGAGACCCAGTACTTC.

Concerning this clonotype itself: Sequence at one end of the junction differs from germline and may be a read error. The gene calls are TRBV29-1 and TRBJ2-1, with D uncertain. Germline values: CDR1 SQVTM, CDR2 ANQGSEA. This CDR3 has 11 amino acids. The CDR3 DNA reads as TGCAGAGTTGAAGTTCACAATGAGCAGTTCTTC. Encoded protein: CRVEVHNEQFF.

This clonotype came up many times. The chain joins TRBV29-1 to TRBJ1-1; D is possibly TRBD1 (5 bases). CDR1 and CDR2 from the germline V gene are SQVTM and ANQGSEA. This CDR3 is built from 14 residues. The V gene lost 4 bases and the J gene lost 2 bases, with 14 bases spanning the gap. This chain's CDR3 is CSVGAYRRNTEAFF. CDR3 nucleotides: TGCAGCGTTGGTGCTTACAGGAGAAACACTGAAGCTTTCTTT.

The rearrangement joins TRBV18 to TRBJ1-1; D is ambiguous. Trimming stripped 3 bases from V and 2 bases from J, with 7 bases between. The CDR3 covers 13 residues. CDR1 and CDR2 (germline): KGHSH, LQKENI. CDR3 sequence: CASSPLHNTEAFF. The DNA of the CDR3 is TGTGCCAGCTCACCTCTACACAACACTGAAGCTTTCTTT. Based on the CDR3 plus reference TRBV18 and TRBJ1-1, the full variable domain is NAGVMQNPRHLVRRRGQEARLRCSPMKGHSHVYWYRQLPEEGLKFMVYLQKENIIDESGMPKERFSAEFPKEGPSILRIQQVVRGDSAAYFCASSPLHNTEAFFGQGTRLTVV.

This clonotype was seen only a few times. This chain links TRBV24-1 with TRBJ2-2; D may correspond to TRBD1 or TRBD2 (5 bases each). This CDR3 spans 15 amino acids. From germline, CDR1 is KGHDR and CDR2 SFDVKD. Trimming pared 3 bases from V and 4 bases from J, leaving 11 bases between. CDR3 sequence (DNA): TGTGCCACCAGTGATCGGGGCGTCAGCACCGGGGAGCTGTTTTTT. Protein sequence: CATSDRGVSTGELFF.

This clonotype was recorded at least ten times. CDR3 loop: CSVGLGQGPYEQYF. The CDR3 DNA reads TGCAGCGTTGGGCTCGGACAGGGCCCCTACGAGCAGTACTTC. V usage is TRBV29-1 and J usage is TRBJ2-7, with 8 positions matching TRBD1. The CDR3 has 14 amino acids. V was pared by 4 bases and J by 2 bases, with 7 bases of the junction left unmatched. Germline lookup yields CDR1 SQVTM and CDR2 ANQGSEA.

This clonotype has more than one count but fewer than ten. The V gene is TRBV6-1, the J gene TRBJ2-4; tentative D call: TRBD1 (5 bases). The CDR3 is 15 residues long. V was trimmed by 5 bases and J by 3 bases, leaving 14 bases between them. Germline assignment: CDR1 MNHNS and CDR2 SASEGT. CDR3 loop: CASSRLTRDKNIQYF. The CDR3 bases are TGTGCCAGCAGTAGATTGACCAGGGACAAAAACATTCAGTACTTC.

V gene TRBV7-2 combines with J gene TRBJ2-2, with D possibly being TRBD2 (5 bases). CDR3 length equals 15 residues. Trimming cost V 2 bases and J 0 bases, with 7 bases left between them. The V gene's germline CDR1 is SGHTA and CDR2 FQGNSA. Here the CDR3 DNA reads TGTGCCAGCAGCTTACGTAGCGCGAACACCGGGGAGCTGTTTTTT. It specifies CASSLRSANTGELFF.

A few counts support this clonotype. The V and J genes are TRBV5-1 and TRBJ1-2; D is unclear. This CDR3 has 13 amino acids. V lost 0 bases and J lost 4, with 7 bases in between. CDR1 is SGHRS, CDR2 YFSETQ, per germline. The CDR3 DNA follows: TGCGCCAGCAGCTTGGGGGAAATCTATGGCTACACCTTC. Its translation: CASSLGEIYGYTF.

This clonotype has a handful of counts. The V call is TRBV27, the J call TRBJ2-5; no firm D call. Looked up from germline, CDR1 is MNHEY and CDR2 is SMNVEV (reference sequence). V lost 2 bases, J lost 2 bases, and 12 bases lay in between. This CDR3 has 15 residues. The CDR3 here is CASSLSVAPQETQYF. The CDR3 DNA sequence: TGTGCCAGCAGTTTAAGTGTCGCACCACAAGAGACCCAGTACTTC.

The sample holds a few counts of this clonotype. For the CDR3, the DNA is TGTGCCAGCAGCCCGGGGCTAGCCTTCTCCTACGAGCAGTACTTC. It yields the protein CASSPGLAFSYEQYF. V is TRBV13 and J is TRBJ2-7; the D gene could be TRBD1 or TRBD2 (5 bases each). The CDR3 is 15 residues long. V lost 5 bases and J lost 0, with 14 bases in between. Per germline, CDR1 PRHDT and CDR2 FYEKMQ (reference sequence).

The rearrangement links TRBV28 to TRBJ2-5; 12 bases line up with TRBD1. CDR3 length: 16 amino acids. Germline V gene sequence: CDR1 MDHEN, CDR2 SYDVKM. Trimming took 3 bases from V and 5 from J; bases not matched to a gene: 7. CDR3 sequence: CASSFSGTGGRETQYF. CDR3 sequence (DNA): TGTGCCAGCAGTTTTTCCGGGACAGGGGGCAGGGAGACCCAGTACTTC.

The chain uses TRBV5-6 and TRBJ2-7, with 9 bases identical to TRBD1. The CDR3 is 15 amino acids. Per the germline V gene, CDR1 is SGHDT and CDR2 is YYEEEE. J gave up 3 bases and V 0 bases, and 4 bases lay outside the gene matches. The CDR3 loop is CASSLGMTGGYEQYF. In nucleotides, the CDR3 is TGTGCCAGCAGCTTGGGGATGACAGGGGGCTACGAGCAGTACTTC. The full variable domain, rest sourced from reference TRBV5-6 and TRBJ2-7, is DAGVTQSPTHLIKTRGQQVTLRCSPKSGHDTVSWYQQALGQGPQFIFQYYEEEERQRGNFPDRFSGHQFPNYSSELNVNALLLGDSALYLCASSLGMTGGYEQYFGPGTRLTVT.

This clonotype came up a few times. The chain uses TRBV7-2 and TRBJ2-7, with TRBD2 matching over 8 bases. The germline V gene encodes CDR1 SGHTA and CDR2 FQGNSA. The CDR3 has 14 residues. The junction had 5 bases not matched to a gene; V was cut back by 1 base and J by 6 bases. This CDR3 reads CASSLDGRALEQYF. In DNA form, the CDR3 reads TGTGCCAGCAGCTTAGACGGGAGGGCCCTCGAGCAGTACTTC.

The chain employs TRBV20-1 and TRBJ2-5; D perhaps matches TRBD2 (6 bases). Germline lookup yields CDR1 DFQATT and CDR2 SNEGSKA (reference sequence). The V end was cut by 6 bases, the J end by 4 bases, with 18 bases between. The CDR3 runs 14 residues. CDR3 loop: CSAWTTTNRETQYF. CDR3 DNA: TGCAGTGCATGGACTACCACCAACAGAGAGACCCAGTACTTC.

Only a few counts were recorded for this clonotype. V is TRBV5-5 and J is TRBJ1-1; perhaps TRBD1 as D (5 bases). This CDR3 has 15 residues. CDR1 is SGHKS, CDR2 YYEKEE, per germline (reference sequence). V was clipped by 3 bases and J by 1 base, with 13 bases between them. CDR3 loop: CASSSRGDRNTEAFF. CDR3 bases: TGTGCCAGCAGCTCGAGAGGGGATAGGAACACTGAAGCTTTCTTT. The full variable domain, completed using reference TRBV5-5 and TRBJ1-1, is DAGVTQSPTHLIKTRGQQVTLRCSPISGHKSVSWYQQVLGQGPQFIFQYYEKEERGRGNFPDRFSARQFPNYSSELNVNALLLGDSALYLCASSSRGDRNTEAFFGQGTRLTVV.

In this sample, this clonotype turned up a few times. It may be a read error: a sequence one base away is much more abundant. CDR3 residues: CSVDSGNYNEQFF. DNA of the CDR3: TGCAGCGTTGATAGCGGGAACTACAATGAGCAGTTCTTC. The rearrangement uses TRBV29-1 and TRBJ2-1; 8 bases agree with TRBD2. After removal of 3 bases from V and 3 bases from J, the junction contained 1 base not matched to a gene. Per the germline V gene, CDR1 is SQVTM and CDR2 is ANQGSEA. The CDR3 consists of 13 residues.

The J gene is TRBJ2-3, the V gene TRBV28; maybe TRBD1 (6 bases). The V end lost 5 bases, the J end lost 5 bases, and 14 bases lay between the germline ends. This CDR3 is built from 14 residues. Germline values: CDR1 MDHEN, CDR2 SYDVKM. For the CDR3, the DNA is TGTGCCAGCAGTAATAGGCAGGGGCAAGATACGCAGTATTTT. Translation: CASSNRQGQDTQYF.

The chain uses TRBV18 and TRBJ1-1; D perhaps matches TRBD1 (6 bases). Germline V CDR1 and CDR2: KGHSH, LQKENI. Trimming left V 3 bases short and J 0 bases short, with 11 bases between. The CDR3 covers 15 residues. The CDR3 is CASSPTGFVNTEAFF. The CDR3 nucleotides are TGTGCCAGCTCACCTACAGGGTTCGTGAACACTGAAGCTTTCTTT.

This clonotype was seen many times. This rearrangement joins TRBV29-1 to TRBJ1-1; weak D call: TRBD1 (6 bases). The germline gives CDR1 SQVTM, CDR2 ANQGSEA. The CDR3 consists of 13 residues. V lost 7 bases, J lost 1 base, and 13 bases lay in between. CDR3 in amino acids: CSARQASNTEAFF. In DNA form, the CDR3 reads TGCAGCGCCCGACAGGCCTCGAACACTGAAGCTTTCTTT.

The chain uses TRBV5-1 and TRBJ2-1, with D possibly being TRBD1 (8 bases). V lost 4 bases, J lost 7 bases, and 18 bases lay in between. This CDR3 has 15 residues. Germline CDR1 and CDR2: SGHRS and YFSETQ. The CDR3 DNA reads as TGCGCCAGCAGCCGTGGACAGGGAGGGTTTAATGAGCAGTTCTTC. Protein: CASSRGQGGFNEQFF.

This chain uses TRBV3-1 with TRBJ2-6; 9 bases are a match to TRBD1. Germline-derived CDR1 and CDR2 are LGHDT and YNNKEL (reference sequence). CDR3 size: 19 residues. Unmatched junction bases numbered 12, after V lost 4 bases and J lost 2 bases. CDR3 DNA sequence: TGTGCCAGCAGCCCACACTCCAGGACAGGGGAGACTGGGGCCAACGTCCTGACTTTC. This encodes CASSPHSRTGETGANVLTF. Looking up the rest from reference TRBV3-1 and TRBJ2-6 gives the full variable domain: DTAVSQTPKYLVTQMGNDKSIKCEQNLGHDTMYWYKQDSKKFLKIMFSYNNKELIINETVPNRFSPKSPDKAHLNLHINSLELGDSAVYFCASSPHSRTGETGANVLTFGAGSRLTVL.